What follows is one T cell receptor beta chain and its context. This specimen comes from a study of OX40 agonist ivuxolimab in advanced cancers. Using immunoSEQ multiplex PCR, the repertoire was profiled, and TCRdb retains in-frame clones only, with some absent. The sample holds around 12,000 clones, just under 75% seen once. J gave up 6 bases and V 4 bases, and 7 bases lay outside the gene matches. CDR3 length: 15 amino acids. CDR1 and CDR2 from the germline V gene are MGHRA and YSYEKL. This receptor was taken from an adult with an advanced solid tumor such as melanoma, head and neck, liver or kidney cancer. The sample was CD4+ or CD8+ T cells sorted from blood, taken in a trial of the OX40 agonist ivuxolimab. The chain couples TRBV4-1 to TRBJ1-5, with 9 bases lining up with TRBD1. The CDR3 coding sequence is TGCGCCAGCAGCCTTTGGACAGGGGAGGCTCAGCCCCAGCATTTT. This translates into CASSLWTGEAQPQHF.